This TCR beta chain was identified in a study of blood T cell repertoires in COVID-19. Study summary: In each case, the material was cDNA or gDNA derived from T cells, B-cell-depleted T cells, or PBMCs.

This CDR3 has 16 residues. Germline CDR1 SQVTM, CDR2 ANQGSEA. V lost 4 bases to trimming and J lost 2 bases; unmatched junction nucleotides: 7. Original analysis: Counts of nucleated cells, estimated from reference gene primer amplification, were obtained. Profiled with immunoSEQ multiplex PCR; TCRdb holds only in-frame clones, not every one. V and J calls and clone size are given by that table; D and trimming were obtained from the DNA. The sample shows about 220,000 clones, roughly 80% of them seen only once. Input material: PBMCs or T cells enriched from blood (not recorded which). The sequence was collected from a woman aged 40-49 years with acute COVID-19. This rearrangement joins TRBV29-1 to TRBJ1-5; 11 bases agree with TRBD1. The CDR3 DNA is TGCAGCGTTGTCGGGACAGGGGGTTCGGGCAATCAGCCCCAGCATTTT. This sequence encodes CSVVGTGGSGNQPQHF. The full variable domain, rest sourced from reference TRBV29-1 and TRBJ1-5, is SAVISQKPSRDICQRGTSLTIQCQVDSQVTMMFWYRQQPGQSLTLIATANQGSEATYESGFVIDKFPISRPNLTFSTLTVSNMSPEDSSIYLCSVVGTGGSGNQPQHFGDGTRLSIL.